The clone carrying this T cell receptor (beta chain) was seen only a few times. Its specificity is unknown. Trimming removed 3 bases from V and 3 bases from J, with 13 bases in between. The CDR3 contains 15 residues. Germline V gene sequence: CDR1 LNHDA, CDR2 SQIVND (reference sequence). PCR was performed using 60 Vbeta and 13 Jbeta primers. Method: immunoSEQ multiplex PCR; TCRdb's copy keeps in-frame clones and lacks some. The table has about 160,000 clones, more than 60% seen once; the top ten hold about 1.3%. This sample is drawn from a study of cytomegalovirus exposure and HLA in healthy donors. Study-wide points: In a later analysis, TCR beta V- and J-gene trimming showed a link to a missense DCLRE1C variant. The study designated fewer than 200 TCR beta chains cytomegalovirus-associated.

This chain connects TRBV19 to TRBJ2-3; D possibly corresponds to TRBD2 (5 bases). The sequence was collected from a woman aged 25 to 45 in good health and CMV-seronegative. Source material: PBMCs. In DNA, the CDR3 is TGTGCCAGTAGTATGAGGGATTTAATAACAGATACGCAGTATTTT. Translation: CASSMRDLITDTQYF.